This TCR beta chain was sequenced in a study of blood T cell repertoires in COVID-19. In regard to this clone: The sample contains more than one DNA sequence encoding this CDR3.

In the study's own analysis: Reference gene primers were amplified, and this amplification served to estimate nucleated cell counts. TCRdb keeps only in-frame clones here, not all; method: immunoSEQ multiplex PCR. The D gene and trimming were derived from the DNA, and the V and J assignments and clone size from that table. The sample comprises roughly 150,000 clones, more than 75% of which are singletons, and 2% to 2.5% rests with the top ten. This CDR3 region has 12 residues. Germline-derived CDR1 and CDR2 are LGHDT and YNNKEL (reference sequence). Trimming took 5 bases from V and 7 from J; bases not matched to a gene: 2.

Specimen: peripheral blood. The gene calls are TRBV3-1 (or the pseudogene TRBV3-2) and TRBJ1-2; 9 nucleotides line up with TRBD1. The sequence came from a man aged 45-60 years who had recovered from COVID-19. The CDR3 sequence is CASSLTGGGYTF. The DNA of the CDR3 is TGTGCCAGCAGCTTGACAGGGGGTGGCTACACCTTC.